This T cell receptor (beta chain) was documented in a study of control samples from healthy donors and cancer patients. The germline CDR1 and CDR2 sequences are SEHNR and FQNEAQ (reference sequence). The CDR3 is 15 residues long. The V and J ends lost 1 base and 8 bases, in that order; junction bases with no gene match: 6. This clone was seen only a few times. The protocol was immunoSEQ multiplex PCR, while the TCRdb copy is restricted to in-frame clones and leaves out a portion. The table lists around 86,000 clones, 80% to 90% of them singletons. Sample: PBMCs. This sequence joins TRBV7-9 and TRBJ2-1, with TRBD2 matching over 9 bases. The TCR comes from an older woman with head and neck cancer. CDR3 sequence reads: CASSLGLAENDEQFF. The CDR3 DNA reads as TGTGCCAGCAGCTTAGGACTAGCGGAGAACGATGAGCAGTTCTTC.